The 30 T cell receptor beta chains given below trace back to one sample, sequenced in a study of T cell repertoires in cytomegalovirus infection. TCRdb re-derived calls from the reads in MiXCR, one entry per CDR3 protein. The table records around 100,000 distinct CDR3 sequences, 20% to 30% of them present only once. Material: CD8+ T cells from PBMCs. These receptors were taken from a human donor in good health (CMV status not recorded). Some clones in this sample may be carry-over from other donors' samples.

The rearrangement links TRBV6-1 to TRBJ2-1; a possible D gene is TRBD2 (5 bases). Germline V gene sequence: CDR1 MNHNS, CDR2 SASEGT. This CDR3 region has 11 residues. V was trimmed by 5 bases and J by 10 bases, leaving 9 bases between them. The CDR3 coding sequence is TGTGCCAGCAGTCTCCGGGGAGAGCAGTTCTTC. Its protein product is CASSLRGEQFF.

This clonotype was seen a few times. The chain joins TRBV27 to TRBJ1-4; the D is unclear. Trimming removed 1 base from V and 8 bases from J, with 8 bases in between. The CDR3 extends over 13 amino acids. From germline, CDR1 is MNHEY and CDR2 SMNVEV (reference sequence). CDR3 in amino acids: CASSLFPGEKLFF. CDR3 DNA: TGTGCCAGCAGTTTATTCCCAGGAGAAAAACTGTTTTTT.

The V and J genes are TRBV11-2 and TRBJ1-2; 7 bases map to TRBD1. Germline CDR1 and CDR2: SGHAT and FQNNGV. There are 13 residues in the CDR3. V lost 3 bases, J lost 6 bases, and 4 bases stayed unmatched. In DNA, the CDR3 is TGTGCCAGCAGCTTTACAGGGGATCATGGCTACACCTTC. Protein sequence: CASSFTGDHGYTF. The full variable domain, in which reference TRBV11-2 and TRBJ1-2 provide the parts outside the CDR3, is EAGVAQSPRYKIIEKRQSVAFWCNPISGHATLYWYQQILGQGPKLLIQFQNNGVVDDSQLPKDRFSAERLKGVDSTLKIQPAKLEDSAVYLCASSFTGDHGYTFGSGTRLTVV.

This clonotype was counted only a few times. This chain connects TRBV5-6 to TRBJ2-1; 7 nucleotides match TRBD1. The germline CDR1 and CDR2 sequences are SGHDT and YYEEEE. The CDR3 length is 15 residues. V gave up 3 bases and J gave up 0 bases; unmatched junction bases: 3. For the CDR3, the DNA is TGTGCCAGCAGCTCGGACAGGTACTCCTACAATGAGCAGTTCTTC. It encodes CASSSDRYSYNEQFF.

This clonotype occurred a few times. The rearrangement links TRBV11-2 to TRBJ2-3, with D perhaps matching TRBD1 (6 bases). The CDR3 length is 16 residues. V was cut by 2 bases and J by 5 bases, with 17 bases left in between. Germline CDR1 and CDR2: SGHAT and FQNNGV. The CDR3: CASSLRGGPSEDTQYF. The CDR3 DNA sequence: TGTGCCAGCAGCTTAAGAGGGGGACCCTCCGAAGATACGCAGTATTTT.

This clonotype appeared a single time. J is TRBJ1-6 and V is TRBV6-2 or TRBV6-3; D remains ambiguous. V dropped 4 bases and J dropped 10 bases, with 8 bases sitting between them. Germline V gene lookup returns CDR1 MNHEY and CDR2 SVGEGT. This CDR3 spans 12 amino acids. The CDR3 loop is CASSWGGSPLHF. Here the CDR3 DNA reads TGTGCCAGCAGTTGGGGAGGCTCACCCCTCCACTTT.

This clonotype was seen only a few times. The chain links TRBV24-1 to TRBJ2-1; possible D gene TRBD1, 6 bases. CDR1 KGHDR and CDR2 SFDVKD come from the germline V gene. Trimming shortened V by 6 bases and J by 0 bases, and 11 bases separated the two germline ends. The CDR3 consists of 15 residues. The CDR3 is CATSRGSGSYNEQFF. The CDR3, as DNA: TGTGCCACCAGTAGGGGGTCTGGCTCCTACAATGAGCAGTTCTTC.

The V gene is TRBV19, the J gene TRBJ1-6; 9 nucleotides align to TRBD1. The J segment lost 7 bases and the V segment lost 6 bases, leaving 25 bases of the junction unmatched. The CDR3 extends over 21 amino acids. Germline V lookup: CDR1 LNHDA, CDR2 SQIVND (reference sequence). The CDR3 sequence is CASRPTGGAGSRPGRNSPLHF. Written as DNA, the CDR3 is TGTGCCAGTAGGCCAACAGGGGGCGCGGGTTCTCGACCCGGTAGGAATTCACCCCTCCACTTT.

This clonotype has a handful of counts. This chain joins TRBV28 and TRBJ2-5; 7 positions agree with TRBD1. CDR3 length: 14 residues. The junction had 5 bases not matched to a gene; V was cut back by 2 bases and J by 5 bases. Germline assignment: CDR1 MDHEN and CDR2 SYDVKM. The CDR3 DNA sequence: TGTGCCAGCAGTTTAGAGGGGGCGCGGGAGACCCAGTACTTC. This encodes CASSLEGARETQYF.

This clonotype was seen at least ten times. DNA of the CDR3: TGTGCCAGCAGCTCACCTTACCTCTCCTACGAGCAGTACTTC. Amino acids: CASSSPYLSYEQYF. The rearrangement links TRBV7-9 to TRBJ2-7; D is unclear. The germline V gene encodes CDR1 SEHNR and CDR2 FQNEAQ (reference sequence). Trimming removed 4 bases at V and 0 bases at J, with 10 bases between. CDR3 length equals 14 residues.

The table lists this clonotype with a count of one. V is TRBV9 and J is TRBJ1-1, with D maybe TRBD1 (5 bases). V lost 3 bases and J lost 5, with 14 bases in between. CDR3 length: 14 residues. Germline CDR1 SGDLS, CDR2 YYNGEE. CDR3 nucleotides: TGTGCCAGCAGCGGGACCACAGGATTGACTGAAGCTTTCTTT. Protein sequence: CASSGTTGLTEAFF.

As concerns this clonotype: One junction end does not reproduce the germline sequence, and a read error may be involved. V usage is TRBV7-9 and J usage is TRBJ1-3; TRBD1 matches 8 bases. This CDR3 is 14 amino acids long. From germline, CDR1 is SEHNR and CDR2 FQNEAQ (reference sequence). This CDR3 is CTSSRGQAGNTIYF. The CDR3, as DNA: TGTACCAGCAGCCGGGGACAGGCTGGAAACACCATATATTTT.

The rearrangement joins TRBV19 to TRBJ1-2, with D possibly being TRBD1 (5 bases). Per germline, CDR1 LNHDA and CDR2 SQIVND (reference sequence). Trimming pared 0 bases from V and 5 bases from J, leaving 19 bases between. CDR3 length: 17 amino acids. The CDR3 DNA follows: TGTGCCAGTAGTATAGATCCGGCATACAGGCAGCAGTATGGCTACACCTTC. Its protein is CASSIDPAYRQQYGYTF.

Here the CDR3 reads CASRWGAEGTYEQYF. CDR3 DNA sequence: TGTGCCAGTAGGTGGGGGGCGGAGGGGACCTACGAGCAGTACTTC. The rearrangement uses TRBV19 and TRBJ2-7; either TRBD1 or TRBD2 may supply D (6 bases each). The germline V and J ends were trimmed by 6 bases and 2 bases, with 17 bases remaining between them. CDR1 LNHDA and CDR2 SQIVND come from the germline V gene (reference sequence). The CDR3 has 15 residues. The complete variable domain, with remaining parts taken from reference TRBV19 and TRBJ2-7, reads DGGITQSPKYLFRKEGQNVTLSCEQNLNHDAMYWYRQDPGQGLRLIYYSQIVNDFQKGDIAEGYSVSREKKESFPLTVTSAQKNPTAFYLCASRWGAEGTYEQYFGPGTRLTVT.

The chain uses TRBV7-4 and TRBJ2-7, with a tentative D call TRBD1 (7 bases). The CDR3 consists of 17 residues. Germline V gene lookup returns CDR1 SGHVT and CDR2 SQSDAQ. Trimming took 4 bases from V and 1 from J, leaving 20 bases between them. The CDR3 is CASSCPTDREESYEQYF. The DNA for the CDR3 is TGTGCCAGCAGCTGCCCTACCGACAGGGAGGAGTCCTACGAGCAGTACTTC.

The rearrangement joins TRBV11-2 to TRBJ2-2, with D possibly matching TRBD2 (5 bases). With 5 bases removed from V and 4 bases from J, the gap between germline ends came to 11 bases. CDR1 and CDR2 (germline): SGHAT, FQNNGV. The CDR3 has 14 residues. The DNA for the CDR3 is TGTGCCAGCAGCATGGCACGGGGCACCGGGGAGCTGTTTTTT. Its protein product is CASSMARGTGELFF.

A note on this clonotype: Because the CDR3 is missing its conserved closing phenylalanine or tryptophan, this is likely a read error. As DNA, the CDR3 is TGTGCCAGCAGTGTGGGGACCCGTACCTACGAGCAGTACTCC. Translated: CASSVGTRTYEQYS. The V gene is TRBV12-3 or TRBV12-4, the J gene TRBJ2-7; D is tentatively TRBD1 or TRBD2 (5 bases each). The V end lost 5 bases, the J end lost 2 bases, and 13 bases lay between the germline ends. The CDR3 consists of 14 residues.

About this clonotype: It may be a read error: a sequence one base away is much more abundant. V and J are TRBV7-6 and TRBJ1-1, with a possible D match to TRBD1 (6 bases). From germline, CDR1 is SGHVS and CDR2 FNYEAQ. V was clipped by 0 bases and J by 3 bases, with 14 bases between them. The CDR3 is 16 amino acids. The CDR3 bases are TGTGCCAGCAGCTTAGCGAAGGGGGGTACTCACACTGAAGCTTTCTTT. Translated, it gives CASSLAKGGTHTEAFF.

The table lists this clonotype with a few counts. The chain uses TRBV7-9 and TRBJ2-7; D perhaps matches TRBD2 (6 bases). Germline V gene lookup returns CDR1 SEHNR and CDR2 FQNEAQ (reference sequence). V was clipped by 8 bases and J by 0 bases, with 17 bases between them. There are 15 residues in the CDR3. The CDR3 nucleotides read TGTGCCAGCGAACTCCCGGAGGGTGGCTCCTACGAGCAGTACTTC. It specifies CASELPEGGSYEQYF.

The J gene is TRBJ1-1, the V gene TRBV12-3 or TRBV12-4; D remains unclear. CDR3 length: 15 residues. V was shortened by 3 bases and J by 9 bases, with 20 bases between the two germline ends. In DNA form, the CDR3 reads TGTGCCAGCAGTTTGGACGGTAATGGAAGGAGTCAAGCTTTCTTT. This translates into CASSLDGNGRSQAFF.

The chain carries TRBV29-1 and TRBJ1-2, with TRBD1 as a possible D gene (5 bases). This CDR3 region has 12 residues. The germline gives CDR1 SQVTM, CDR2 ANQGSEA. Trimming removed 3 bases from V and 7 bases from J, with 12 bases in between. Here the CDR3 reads CSVDRQGGGYTF. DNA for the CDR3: TGCAGCGTTGACCGGCAGGGCGGTGGCTACACCTTC.

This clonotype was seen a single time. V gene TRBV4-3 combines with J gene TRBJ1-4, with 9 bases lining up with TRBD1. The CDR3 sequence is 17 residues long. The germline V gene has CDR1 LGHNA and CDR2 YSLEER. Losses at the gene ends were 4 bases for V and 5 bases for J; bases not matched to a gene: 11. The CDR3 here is CASSLDPFGTGNEKLFF. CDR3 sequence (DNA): TGCGCCAGCAGCCTCGATCCATTCGGGACAGGGAATGAAAAACTGTTTTTT.

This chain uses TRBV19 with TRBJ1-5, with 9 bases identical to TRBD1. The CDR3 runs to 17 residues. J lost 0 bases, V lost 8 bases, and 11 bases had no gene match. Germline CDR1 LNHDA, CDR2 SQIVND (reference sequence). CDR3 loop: CASRWTGALNSNQPQHF. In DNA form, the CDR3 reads TGTGCCAGTCGATGGACAGGGGCCCTAAATAGCAATCAGCCCCAGCATTTT.

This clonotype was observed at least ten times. This CDR3 reads CASSYPYTEAFF. In nucleotides, the CDR3 is TGTGCCAGCAGCTACCCCTACACTGAAGCTTTCTTT. This chain uses TRBV7-2 with TRBJ1-1; the D is unclear. Trimming stripped 4 bases from V and 3 bases from J, with 6 bases between. Germline V CDR1 and CDR2: SGHTA, FQGNSA. The CDR3 runs 12 residues.

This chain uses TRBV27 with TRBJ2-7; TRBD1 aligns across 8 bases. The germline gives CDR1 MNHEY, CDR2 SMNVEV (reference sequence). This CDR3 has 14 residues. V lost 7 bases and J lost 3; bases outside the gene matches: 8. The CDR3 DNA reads TGTGCCAGCATGTTCCACAGGGGGGACTACGAGCAGTACTTC. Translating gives CASMFHRGDYEQYF.

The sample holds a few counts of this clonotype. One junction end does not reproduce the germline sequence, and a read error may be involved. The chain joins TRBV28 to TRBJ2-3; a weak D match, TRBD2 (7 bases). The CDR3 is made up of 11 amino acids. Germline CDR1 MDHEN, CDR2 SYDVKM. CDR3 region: CASSQGGGVHF. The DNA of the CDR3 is TGTGCCAGCAGCCAAGGGGGGGGGGTGCATTTT.

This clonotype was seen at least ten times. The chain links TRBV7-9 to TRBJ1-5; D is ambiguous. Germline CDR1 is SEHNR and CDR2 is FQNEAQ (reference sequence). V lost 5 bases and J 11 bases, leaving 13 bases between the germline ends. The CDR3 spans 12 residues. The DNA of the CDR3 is TGTGCCAGCAGCGACGGACTCAGGTCCCAGCATTTT. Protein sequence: CASSDGLRSQHF.

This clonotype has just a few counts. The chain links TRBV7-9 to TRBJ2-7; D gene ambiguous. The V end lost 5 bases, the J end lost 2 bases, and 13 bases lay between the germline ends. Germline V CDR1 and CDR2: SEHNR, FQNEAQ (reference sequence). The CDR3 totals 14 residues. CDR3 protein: CASSPPGLAYEQYF. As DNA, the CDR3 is TGTGCCAGCAGCCCCCCGGGCTTAGCCTACGAGCAGTACTTC.

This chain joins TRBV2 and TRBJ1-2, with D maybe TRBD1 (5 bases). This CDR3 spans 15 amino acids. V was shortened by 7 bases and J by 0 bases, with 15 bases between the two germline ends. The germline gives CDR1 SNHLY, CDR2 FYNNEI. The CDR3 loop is CASTPRGGTNYGYTF. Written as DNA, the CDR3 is TGTGCCAGCACCCCCCGGGGGGGAACTAACTATGGCTACACCTTC.

The CDR3 coding sequence is TGTGCCAGCGCAGCAGGGACTGGACCCCAAGAGACCCAGTACTTC. Its translation: CASAAGTGPQETQYF. The chain employs TRBV7-3 and TRBJ2-5; a possible D gene is TRBD2 (6 bases). The CDR3 consists of 15 residues. The germline V and J ends were trimmed by 8 bases and 1 base, with 17 bases remaining between them. CDR1 is SGHTA and CDR2 is FQGTGA in the germline V gene.